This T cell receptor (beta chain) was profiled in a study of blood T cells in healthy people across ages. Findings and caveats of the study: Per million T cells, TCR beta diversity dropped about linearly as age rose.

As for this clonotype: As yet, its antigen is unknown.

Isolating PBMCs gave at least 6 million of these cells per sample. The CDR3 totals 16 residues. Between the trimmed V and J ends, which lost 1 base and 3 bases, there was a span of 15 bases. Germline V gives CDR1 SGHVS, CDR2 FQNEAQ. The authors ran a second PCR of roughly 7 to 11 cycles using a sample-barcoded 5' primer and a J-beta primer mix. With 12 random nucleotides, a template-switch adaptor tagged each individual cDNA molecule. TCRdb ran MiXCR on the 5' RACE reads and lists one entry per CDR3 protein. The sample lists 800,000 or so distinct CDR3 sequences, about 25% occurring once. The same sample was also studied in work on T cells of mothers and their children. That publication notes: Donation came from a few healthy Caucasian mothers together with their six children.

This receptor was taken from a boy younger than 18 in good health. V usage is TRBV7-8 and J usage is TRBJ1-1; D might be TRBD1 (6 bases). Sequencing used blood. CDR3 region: CASSLVRTGWDTEAFF. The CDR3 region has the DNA TGTGCCAGCAGCTTAGTAAGAACAGGGTGGGACACTGAAGCTTTCTTT. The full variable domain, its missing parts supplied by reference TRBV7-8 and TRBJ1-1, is GAGVSQSPRYKVAKRGQDVALRCDPISGHVSLFWYQQALGQGPEFLTYFQNEAQLDKSGLPSDRFFAERPEGSVSTLKIQRTQQEDSAVYLCASSLVRTGWDTEAFFGQGTRLTVV.